This T cell receptor beta chain came from a study of metastatic and nonmetastatic thyroid tumors. Study summary: Repertoires of blood and of tissue (tumor or nodule) from malignant and benign thyroid patients were compared. Study conclusions and caveats: It was reported that TCR beta diversity was significantly higher in malignant thyroid tumors than benign nodules, in blood and tumor.

This CDR3 is built from 13 residues. Germline lookup yields CDR1 SGHRS and CDR2 YFSETQ. Per the original data handling: Built for papillary thyroid cancer, a distant-metastasis classifier drew on CDR3 differences across clinicopathological groups. Using MiXCR, TCRdb re-called clones from the PCR reads. The V and J calls reflect TCRdb's pipeline rather than the authors' work. The sample yields 18,000 or so clones, 34% seen once. This clone qualifies as medium-sized. The antigen remains unidentified. An end of the junction does not agree with germline; a read error may underlie this. Every patient was untreated before thyroid surgery.

The sequence came from a female donor with papillary thyroid cancer or a benign thyroid nodule (not recorded which). Some clones in this sample may be carry-over from other donors' samples. Input material: tumor tissue. The chain has TRBV5-1 and TRBJ1-6; 7 bases fit TRBD1. The DNA of the CDR3 is TGCGCCACCAGCAAGGGGGCAAATTCACCCCTCCACTTT. Its protein is CATSKGANSPLHF.